Included here is one T cell receptor beta chain sequence, with context. Its antigen is as yet unknown. This sample stems from a study of PD-1 blockade in classical Hodgkin lymphoma. The protocol was immunoSEQ multiplex PCR, while the TCRdb copy is restricted to in-frame clones and leaves out a portion. The repertoire holds tens of thousands of clones, with around 87% as singletons. Study-level results: There remain no defined causes for the repertoire differences, which possibly reflect disease activity or prior therapy. It was among complete responders that baseline diversity resembled that of newly diagnosed patients. Any patient who commenced nivolumab under 1 year after ASCT was excluded.

Specified time point: cycle 4 day 1 (C4D1), after 6 weeks of nivolumab. Every patient was affected by relapse after autologous stem cell transplantation, while exposure to brentuximab vedotin was not uniform. Best outcomes ranged across complete response, partial response and progressive disease. This receptor was obtained from a human donor with classical Hodgkin lymphoma. Material: peripheral blood mononuclear cells (PBMCs), obtained before the fourth cycle of nivolumab.

CDR3 DNA sequence: TGTGCCAGCAGCCTAAGGGGTGAGCGGGCCAAAAACATTCAGTACTTC. It specifies CASSLRGERAKNIQYF. The rearrangement joins TRBV11-2 to TRBJ2-4; D possibly matches TRBD1 or TRBD2 (5 bases each). This CDR3 is built from 16 residues. Trimming removed 5 bases at V and 1 base at J, with 15 bases between. CDR1 SGHAT and CDR2 FQNNGV come from the germline V gene.